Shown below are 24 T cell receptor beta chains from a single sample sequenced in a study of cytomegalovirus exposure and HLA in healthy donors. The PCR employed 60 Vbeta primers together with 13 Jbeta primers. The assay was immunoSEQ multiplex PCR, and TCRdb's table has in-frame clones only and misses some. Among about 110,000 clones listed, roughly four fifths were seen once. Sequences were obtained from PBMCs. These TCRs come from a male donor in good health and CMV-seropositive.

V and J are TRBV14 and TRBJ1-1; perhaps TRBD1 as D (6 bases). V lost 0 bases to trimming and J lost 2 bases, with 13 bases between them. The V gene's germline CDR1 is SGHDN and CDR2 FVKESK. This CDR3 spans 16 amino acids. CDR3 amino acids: CASSQDDGTPNTEAFF. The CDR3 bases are TGTGCCAGCAGCCAAGACGACGGGACACCAAACACTGAAGCTTTCTTT.

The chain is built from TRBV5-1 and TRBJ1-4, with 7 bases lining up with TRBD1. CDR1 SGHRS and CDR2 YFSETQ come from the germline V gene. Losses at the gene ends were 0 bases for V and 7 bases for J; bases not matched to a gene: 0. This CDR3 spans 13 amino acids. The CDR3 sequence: CASSLDRGEKLFF. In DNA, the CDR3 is TGCGCCAGCAGCTTGGACAGGGGTGAAAAACTGTTTTTT.

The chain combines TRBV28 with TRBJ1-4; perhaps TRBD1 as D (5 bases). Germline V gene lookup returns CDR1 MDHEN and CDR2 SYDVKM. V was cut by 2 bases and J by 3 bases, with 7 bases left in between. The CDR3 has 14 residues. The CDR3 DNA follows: TGTGCCAGCAGTTTACCAGGGTCTAATGAAAAACTGTTTTTT. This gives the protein CASSLPGSNEKLFF.

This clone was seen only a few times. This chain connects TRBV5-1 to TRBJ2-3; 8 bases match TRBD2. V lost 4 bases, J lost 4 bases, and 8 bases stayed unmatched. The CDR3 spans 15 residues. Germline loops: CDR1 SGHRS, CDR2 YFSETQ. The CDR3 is CASSARRGDADTQYF. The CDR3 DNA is TGCGCCAGCAGCGCGAGGCGGGGGGACGCAGATACGCAGTATTTT.

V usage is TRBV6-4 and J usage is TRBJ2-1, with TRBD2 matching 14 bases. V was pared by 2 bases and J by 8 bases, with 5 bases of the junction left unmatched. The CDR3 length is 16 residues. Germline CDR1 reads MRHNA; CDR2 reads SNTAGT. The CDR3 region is CASSDGGTSGSDEQFF. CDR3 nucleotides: TGTGCCAGCAGTGACGGTGGGACTAGCGGGAGTGATGAGCAGTTCTTC.

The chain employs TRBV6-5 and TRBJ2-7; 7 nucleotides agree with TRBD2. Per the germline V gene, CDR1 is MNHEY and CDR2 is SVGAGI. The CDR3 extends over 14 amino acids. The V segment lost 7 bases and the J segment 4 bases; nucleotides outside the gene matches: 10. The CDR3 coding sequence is TGTGCCAGCACCTTAGCTAGCGGAACATACGAGCAGTACTTC. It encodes CASTLASGTYEQYF.

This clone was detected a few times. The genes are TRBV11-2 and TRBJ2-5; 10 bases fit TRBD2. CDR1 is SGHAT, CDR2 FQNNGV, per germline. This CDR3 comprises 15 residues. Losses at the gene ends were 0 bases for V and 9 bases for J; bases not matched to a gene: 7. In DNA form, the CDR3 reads TGTGCCAGCAGCTTAGAAAGCGGGAGGGACGGGGCCCAGTACTTC. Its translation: CASSLESGRDGAQYF.

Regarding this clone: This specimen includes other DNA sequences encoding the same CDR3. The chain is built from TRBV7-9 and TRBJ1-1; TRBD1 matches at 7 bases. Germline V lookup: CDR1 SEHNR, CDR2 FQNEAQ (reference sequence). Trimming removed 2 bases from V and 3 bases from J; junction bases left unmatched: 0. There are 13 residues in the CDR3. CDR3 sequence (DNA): TGTGCCAGCAGCTTAACAGGGGACACTGAAGCTTTCTTT. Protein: CASSLTGDTEAFF.

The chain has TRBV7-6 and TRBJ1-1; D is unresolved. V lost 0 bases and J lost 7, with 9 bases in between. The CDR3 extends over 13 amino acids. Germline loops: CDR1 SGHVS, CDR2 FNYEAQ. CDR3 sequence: CASSLARHLEAFF. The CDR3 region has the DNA TGTGCCAGCAGCTTAGCGCGACACCTTGAAGCTTTCTTT.

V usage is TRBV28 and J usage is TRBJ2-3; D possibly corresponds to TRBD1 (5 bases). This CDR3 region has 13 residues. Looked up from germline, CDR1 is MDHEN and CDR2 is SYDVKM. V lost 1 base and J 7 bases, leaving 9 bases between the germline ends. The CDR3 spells CASSLLADNTQYF. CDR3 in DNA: TGTGCCAGCAGTTTATTGGCGGACAATACGCAGTATTTT.

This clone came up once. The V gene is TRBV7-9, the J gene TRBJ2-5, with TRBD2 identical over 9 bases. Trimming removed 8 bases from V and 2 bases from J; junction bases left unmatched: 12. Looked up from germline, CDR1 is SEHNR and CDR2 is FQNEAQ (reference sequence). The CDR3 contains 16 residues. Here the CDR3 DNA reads TGTGCCAGCCGAGTAGTAGCGGGGGCCCCTCAAGAGACCCAGTACTTC. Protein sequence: CASRVVAGAPQETQYF.

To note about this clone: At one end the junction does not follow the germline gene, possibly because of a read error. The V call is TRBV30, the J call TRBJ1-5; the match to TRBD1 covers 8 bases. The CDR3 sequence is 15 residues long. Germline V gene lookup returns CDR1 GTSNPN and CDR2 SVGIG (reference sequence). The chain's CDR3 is CAWSVLQGDAQPQNF. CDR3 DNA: TGTGCCTGGAGTGTGTTACAGGGGGATGCTCAGCCCCAGAATTTT. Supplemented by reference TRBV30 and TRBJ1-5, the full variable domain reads SQTIHQWPATLVQPVGSPLSLECTVEGTSNPNLYWYRQAAGRGLQLLFYSVGIGQISSEVPQNLSASRPQDRQFILSSKKLLLSDSGFYLCAWSVLQGDAQPQNFGDGTRLSIL.

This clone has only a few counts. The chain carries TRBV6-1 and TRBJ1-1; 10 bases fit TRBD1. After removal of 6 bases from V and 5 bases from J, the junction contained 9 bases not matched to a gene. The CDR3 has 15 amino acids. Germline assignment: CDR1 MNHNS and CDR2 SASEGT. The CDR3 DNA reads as TGTGCCAGCAGGAGACTAACGGGACAGGGGACTGAAGCTTTCTTT. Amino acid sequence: CASRRLTGQGTEAFF.

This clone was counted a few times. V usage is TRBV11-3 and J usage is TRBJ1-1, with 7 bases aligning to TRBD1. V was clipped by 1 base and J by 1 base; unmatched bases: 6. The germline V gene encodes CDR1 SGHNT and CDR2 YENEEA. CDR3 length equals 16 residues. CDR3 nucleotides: TGTGCCAGCAGCTTAGGACAGGGTGCAGGGAACACTGAAGCTTTCTTT. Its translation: CASSLGQGAGNTEAFF.

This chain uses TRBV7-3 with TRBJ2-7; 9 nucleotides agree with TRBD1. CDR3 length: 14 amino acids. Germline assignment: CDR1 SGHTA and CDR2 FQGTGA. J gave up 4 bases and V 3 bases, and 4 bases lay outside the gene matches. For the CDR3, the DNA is TGTGCCAGCAGCTTGGGAGACAGGGGGTACGAGCAGTACTTC. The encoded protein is CASSLGDRGYEQYF.

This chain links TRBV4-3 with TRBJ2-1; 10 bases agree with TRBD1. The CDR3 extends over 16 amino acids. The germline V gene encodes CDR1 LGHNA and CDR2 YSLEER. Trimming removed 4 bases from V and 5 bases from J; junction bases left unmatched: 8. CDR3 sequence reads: CASSPQAGTGDNEQFF. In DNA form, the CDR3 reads TGCGCCAGCAGCCCCCAGGCCGGGACAGGGGACAATGAGCAGTTCTTC.

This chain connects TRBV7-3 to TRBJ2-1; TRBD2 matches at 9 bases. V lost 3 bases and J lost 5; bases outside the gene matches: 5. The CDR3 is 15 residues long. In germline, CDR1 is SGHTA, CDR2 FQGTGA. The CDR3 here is CASSLGGGVNNEQFF. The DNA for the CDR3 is TGTGCCAGCAGCTTGGGCGGGGGGGTTAACAATGAGCAGTTCTTC.

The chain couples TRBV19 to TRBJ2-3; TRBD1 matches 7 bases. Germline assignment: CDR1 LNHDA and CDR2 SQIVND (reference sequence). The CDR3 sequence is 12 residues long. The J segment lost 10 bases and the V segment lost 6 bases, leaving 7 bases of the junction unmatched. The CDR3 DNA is TGTGCCAGTAGCCCCCTGGGGACAGCGCAGTATTTT. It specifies CASSPLGTAQYF.

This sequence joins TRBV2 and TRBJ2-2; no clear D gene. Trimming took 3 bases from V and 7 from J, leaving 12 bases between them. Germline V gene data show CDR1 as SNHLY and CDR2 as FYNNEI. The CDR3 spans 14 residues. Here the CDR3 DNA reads TGTGCCAGCAGTGAGTCTCTAGGCATCGGGGAGCTGTTTTTT. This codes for CASSESLGIGELFF.

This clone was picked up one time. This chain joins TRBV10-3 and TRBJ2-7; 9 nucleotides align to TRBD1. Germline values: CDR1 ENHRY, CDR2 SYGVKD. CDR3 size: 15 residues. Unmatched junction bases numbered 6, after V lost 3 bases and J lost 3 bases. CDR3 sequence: CAISDAQTGGYEQYF. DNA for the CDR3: TGTGCCATCAGTGACGCCCAGACAGGGGGCTACGAGCAGTACTTC.

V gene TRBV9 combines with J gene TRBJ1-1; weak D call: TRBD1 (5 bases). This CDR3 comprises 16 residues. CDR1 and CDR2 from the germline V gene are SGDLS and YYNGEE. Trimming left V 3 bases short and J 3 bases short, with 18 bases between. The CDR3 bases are TGTGCCAGCAGCGAGCCGGCAGGGAAACTGTACACTGAAGCTTTCTTT. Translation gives CASSEPAGKLYTEAFF.

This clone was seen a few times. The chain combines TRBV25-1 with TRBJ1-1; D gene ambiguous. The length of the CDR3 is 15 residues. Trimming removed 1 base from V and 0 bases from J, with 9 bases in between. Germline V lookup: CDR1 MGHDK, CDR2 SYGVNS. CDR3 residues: CASSESAGVNTEAFF. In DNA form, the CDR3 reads TGTGCCAGCAGTGAATCTGCGGGAGTGAACACTGAAGCTTTCTTT.

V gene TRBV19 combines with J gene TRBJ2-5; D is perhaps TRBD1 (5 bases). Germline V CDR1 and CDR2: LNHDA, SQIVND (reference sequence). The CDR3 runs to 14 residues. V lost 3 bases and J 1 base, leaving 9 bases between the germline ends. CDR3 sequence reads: CASSIRQPQETQYF. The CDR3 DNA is TGTGCCAGTAGTATTAGACAGCCCCAAGAGACCCAGTACTTC.

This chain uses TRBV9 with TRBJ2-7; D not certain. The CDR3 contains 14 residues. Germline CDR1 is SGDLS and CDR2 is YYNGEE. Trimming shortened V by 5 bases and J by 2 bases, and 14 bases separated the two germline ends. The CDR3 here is CASSAAERTYEQYF. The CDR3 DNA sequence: TGTGCCAGCAGTGCCGCAGAACGAACCTACGAGCAGTACTTC.